The rows below give T cell receptor beta chains drawn from one sample of a study of T cell repertoires in cytomegalovirus infection. TCRdb recomputed calls from the reads with MiXCR, one row per CDR3 protein. The profile shows hundreds of thousands of distinct CDR3 sequences, around a third of them singletons. Their antigens remain unidentified. This sample comprised cultured PBMCs, obtained from culture after CMV antigen stimulation. Source of these receptors: a human donor in good health (CMV status not recorded). Some clones in this sample may be carry-over from other donors' samples. The CDR3 runs from the conserved cysteine through the conserved F or W. A D gene is named only where the DNA matches it firmly. Not all rows give a size; the values are once, few, many and, for expanded clones, a class.

.,.,TRBV28,TRBJ2-7,TGTGCCAGCAGTTTACAGACAGTCTCCGAGCAGTACTTC,CASSLQTVSEQYF
.,.,TRBV7-9,TRBJ1-5,TGTGCCAGCAGCTTTTATGGGGCAGGCAATCAGCCCCAGCATTTT,CASSFYGAGNQPQHF
TRBD2,few,TRBV20-1,TRBJ2-7,TGCAGTGCTAGAGATGGGGGGGAAAGCTCCTACGAGCAGTACTTC,CSARDGGESSYEQYF
.,once,TRBV7-9,TRBJ2-7,TGTGCCAGCAGCTTAGTGGGGTCCGGGGGTTACGAGCAGTACTTC,CASSLVGSGGYEQYF
.,once,TRBV18,TRBJ1-3,TGTGCCAGCTCACCACAACGGATAGACTCTGGAAACACCATATATTTT,CASSPQRIDSGNTIYF
.,.,TRBV10-3,TRBJ2-7,TGTGCCATCAGGGATTCGACAGGGAGGGACGAGCAGTACTTC,CAIRDSTGRDEQYF
.,.,TRBV29-1,TRBJ2-7,TGCAGCGTAGGTACTTACGAGCAGTACTTC,CSVGTYEQYF
TRBD2,.,TRBV20-1,TRBJ2-2,TGCAGTGCTAGAGATACAGCTAGCGGGGCCGGGGAGCTGTTTTTT,CSARDTASGAGELFF
TRBD2,.,TRBV20-1,TRBJ2-3,TGCAGTGCTCTGTCTAGCGGGAGTGGGCAAGATACGCAGTATTTT,CSALSSGSGQDTQYF
TRBD2,few,TRBV4-2,TRBJ2-3,TGTGCCAGCAGCTCGCACGGGGGGATCAGCACAGATACGCAGTATTTT,CASSSHGGISTDTQYF
.,few,TRBV28,TRBJ1-1,TGTGCCAGCAGCCAAGTTTTCAGGGACGGTGAAGCTTTCTTT,CASSQVFRDGEAFF
TRBD2,few,TRBV12-3/TRBV12-4,TRBJ2-1,TGTGCCAGCAGTCTGGCGGGGGTTACTAATGAGCAGTTCTTC,CASSLAGVTNEQFF
.,.,TRBV4-1,TRBJ1-2,TGCGCCAGCAGTCCTAGACCCCAGGCTAACTATGGCTACACCTTC,CASSPRPQANYGYTF
TRBD2,.,TRBV12-3/TRBV12-4,TRBJ2-1,TGTGCCAGCAGTCCCGGAGCGGGAGGAGATTACAATGAGCAGTTCTTC,CASSPGAGGDYNEQFF
TRBD1,.,TRBV6-2/TRBV6-3,TRBJ2-2,TGTGCCAGCACCGGGGGGGTGTACCCGGGACAGGGGCCTTCCGCCGGGGAGCTGTTTTTT,CASTGGVYPGQGPSAGELFF